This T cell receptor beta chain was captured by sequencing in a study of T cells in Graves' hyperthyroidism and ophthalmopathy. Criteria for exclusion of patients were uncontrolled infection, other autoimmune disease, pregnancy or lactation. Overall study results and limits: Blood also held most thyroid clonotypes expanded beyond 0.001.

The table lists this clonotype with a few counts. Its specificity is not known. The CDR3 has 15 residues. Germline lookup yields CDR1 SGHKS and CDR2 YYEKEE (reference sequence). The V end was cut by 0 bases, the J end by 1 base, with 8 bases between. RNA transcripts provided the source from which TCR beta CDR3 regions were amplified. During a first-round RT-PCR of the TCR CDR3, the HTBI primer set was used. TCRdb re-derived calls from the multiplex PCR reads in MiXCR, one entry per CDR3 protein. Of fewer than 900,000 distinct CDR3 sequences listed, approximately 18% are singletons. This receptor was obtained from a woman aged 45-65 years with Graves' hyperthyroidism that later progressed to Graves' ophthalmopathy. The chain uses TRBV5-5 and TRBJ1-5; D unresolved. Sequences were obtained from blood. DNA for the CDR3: TGTGCCAGCAGCTTGGCGGGTAGAAGCAATCAGCCCCAGCATTTT. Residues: CASSLAGRSNQPQHF.